This entry lists 30 T cell receptor beta chains sequenced from one sample in a study of cytomegalovirus exposure and HLA in healthy donors. PCR amplification relied on 60 Vbeta primers (plus 13 Jbeta primers). Sequencing used immunoSEQ multiplex PCR; TCRdb keeps in-frame clones, though not all of them. Here the sample spans 150,000 to 200,000 clones, roughly four fifths being singletons. The sample was PBMCs. The receptors derive from a woman in her twenties or thirties in good health and CMV-seropositive.

The V gene is TRBV10-1, the J gene TRBJ2-5; D perhaps matches TRBD2 (6 bases). This CDR3 has 14 residues. Germline assignment: CDR1 WNHNN and CDR2 SYGVQD (reference sequence). V lost 5 bases, J lost 2 bases, and 12 bases lay in between. CDR3 bases: TGCGCCAGCAGTCCGGGACTGCTTCAAGAGACCCAGTACTTC. It specifies CASSPGLLQETQYF.

This clone was seen a handful of times. V and J are TRBV6-5 and TRBJ2-7; TRBD1 agrees at 7 bases. The CDR3 extends over 13 amino acids. V was pared by 0 bases and J by 7 bases, with 3 bases of the junction left unmatched. Germline CDR1 MNHEY, CDR2 SVGAGI. CDR3 amino acids: CASSYSADREQYF. Written as DNA, the CDR3 is TGTGCCAGCAGTTACTCGGCGGACAGGGAGCAGTACTTC.

The chain carries TRBV7-9 and TRBJ1-4; 8 bases map to TRBD1. J gave up 3 bases and V 1 base, and 7 bases lay outside the gene matches. Per the germline V gene, CDR1 is SEHNR and CDR2 is FQNEAQ (reference sequence). The CDR3 is 17 residues long. Here the CDR3 DNA reads TGTGCCAGCAGCTTAGTTGACAGGGGCAGGGCTAATGAAAAACTGTTTTTT. It yields the protein CASSLVDRGRANEKLFF.

The chain joins TRBV5-1 to TRBJ2-1, with TRBD1 matching over 9 bases. CDR1 is SGHRS and CDR2 is YFSETQ in the germline V gene. V lost 4 bases to trimming and J lost 8 bases; unmatched junction nucleotides: 7. This CDR3 contains 14 residues. DNA for the CDR3: TGCGCCAGCAGCATATTACAGGGGGCCGATGAGCAGTTCTTC. Protein product: CASSILQGADEQFF. The whole variable domain, filled in from reference TRBV5-1 and TRBJ2-1, reads KAGVTQTPRYLIKTRGQQVTLSCSPISGHRSVSWYQQTPGQGLQFLFEYFSETQRNKGNFPGRFSGRQFSNSRSEMNVSTLELGDSALYLCASSILQGADEQFFGPGTRLTVL.

J is TRBJ1-1 and V is TRBV6-1, with D tentatively TRBD1 (6 bases). CDR1 and CDR2 (germline): MNHNS, SASEGT. Trimming removed 3 bases at V and 4 bases at J, with 12 bases between. This CDR3 has 14 residues. DNA of the CDR3: TGTGCCAGCAGTGAGCTCAGGGGAAGCACTGAAGCTTTCTTT. Its protein product is CASSELRGSTEAFF.

This rearrangement joins TRBV7-2 to TRBJ2-7; possible D gene TRBD1, 6 bases. CDR3 length equals 15 residues. The germline V gene has CDR1 SGHTA and CDR2 FQGNSA. Trimming took 2 bases from V and 2 from J, leaving 13 bases between them. CDR3 loop: CASSLLGGTPYEQYF. The DNA of the CDR3 is TGTGCCAGCAGCTTATTAGGGGGTACCCCCTACGAGCAGTACTTC.

The chain recombines TRBV10-3 with TRBJ1-1; 8 bases match TRBD1. The CDR3 sequence is 13 residues long. V shed 10 bases, J shed 8 bases, and the junction held 12 bases outside the gene matches. Germline values: CDR1 ENHRY, CDR2 SYGVKD. This CDR3 is CATLDRVTVEAFF. DNA for the CDR3: TGTGCCACCTTGGACAGGGTAACTGTAGAAGCTTTCTTT.

This chain connects TRBV13 to TRBJ2-7; 7 bases fit TRBD1. The J segment lost 6 bases and the V segment lost 1 base, leaving 3 bases of the junction unmatched. CDR3 size: 13 residues. Germline CDR1 PRHDT, CDR2 FYEKMQ (reference sequence). The CDR3 here is CASSLETGVEQYF. The CDR3 nucleotides are TGTGCCAGCAGCTTAGAAACAGGGGTCGAGCAGTACTTC.

The chain uses TRBV9 and TRBJ2-3; 15 positions agree with TRBD2. The CDR3 covers 16 residues. CDR1 and CDR2 from the germline V gene are SGDLS and YYNGEE. Trimming at V came to 1 base and at J to 5 bases, leaving 2 bases not matched to a gene. In DNA form, the CDR3 reads TGTGCCAGCAGCGTAAGGGGACTAGCGGGAGGAGATACGCAGTATTTT. Amino acids: CASSVRGLAGGDTQYF.

The chain recombines TRBV5-5 with TRBJ2-7; 10 positions match TRBD1. CDR3 size: 15 residues. Germline V gives CDR1 SGHKS, CDR2 YYEKEE (reference sequence). J was trimmed by 0 bases and V by 3 bases; bases with no gene match: 3. This CDR3 reads CASSSGTGVSYEQYF. DNA of the CDR3: TGTGCCAGCAGCTCCGGGACAGGGGTCTCCTACGAGCAGTACTTC.

The V call is TRBV28, the J call TRBJ1-2; D may be TRBD1 (5 bases). Trimming took 2 bases from V and 4 from J, leaving 11 bases between them. Germline-derived CDR1 and CDR2 are MDHEN and SYDVKM. CDR3 length equals 14 residues. The CDR3 DNA reads as TGTGCCAGCAGTTTAAGTGGGGGGGTCTATGGCTACACCTTC. Its translation is CASSLSGGVYGYTF.

V usage is TRBV5-1 and J usage is TRBJ2-7; 7 nucleotides line up with TRBD1. The CDR3 is made up of 16 amino acids. Germline V lookup: CDR1 SGHRS, CDR2 YFSETQ. V trimming: 0 bases; J trimming: 1 base; junction bases outside the gene matches: 7. CDR3 loop: CASSLDPGGISYEQYF. The CDR3 DNA follows: TGCGCCAGCAGCTTGGACCCAGGGGGTATTTCCTACGAGCAGTACTTC. The entire variable domain, with the rest obtained from reference TRBV5-1 and TRBJ2-7, is as follows: KAGVTQTPRYLIKTRGQQVTLSCSPISGHRSVSWYQQTPGQGLQFLFEYFSETQRNKGNFPGRFSGRQFSNSRSEMNVSTLELGDSALYLCASSLDPGGISYEQYFGPGTRLTVT.

This chain links TRBV30 with TRBJ2-1; 7 positions agree with TRBD2. Germline V gene lookup returns CDR1 GTSNPN and CDR2 SVGIG (reference sequence). V lost 2 bases to trimming and J lost 3 bases; unmatched junction nucleotides: 10. This CDR3 spans 16 amino acids. The CDR3 is CAWSKVIAGYYNEQFF. CDR3 nucleotide sequence: TGTGCCTGGAGTAAGGTAATAGCGGGTTACTACAATGAGCAGTTCTTC.

The table lists this clone with a few counts. The chain recombines TRBV6-6 with TRBJ1-1; 7 nucleotides align to TRBD1. The germline V gene encodes CDR1 MNHNY and CDR2 SVGAGI (reference sequence). The CDR3 is 14 amino acids. The junction had 3 bases not matched to a gene; V was cut back by 1 base and J by 4 bases. The CDR3 loop reads CASSYLTGSTEAFF. CDR3 DNA sequence: TGTGCCAGCAGTTACTTGACAGGGTCCACTGAAGCTTTCTTT.

A single count supports this clone. J is TRBJ1-5 and V is TRBV15; TRBD1 aligns across 10 bases. The CDR3 is made up of 19 amino acids. The germline V gene has CDR1 LNHNV and CDR2 YYDKDF (reference sequence). The ends lost 0 bases at V and 6 bases at J; junction bases unmatched: 14. The CDR3 coding sequence is TGTGCCACCAGCAGAGAGGGGGACCCGGGACAGGGGTTAGGTCAGCCCCAGCATTTT. Encoded protein: CATSREGDPGQGLGQPQHF.

The chain has TRBV30 and TRBJ2-5, with 16 bases identical to TRBD2. Germline-derived CDR1 and CDR2 are GTSNPN and SVGIG (reference sequence). This CDR3 contains 14 residues. V shed 7 bases, J shed 5 bases, and the junction held 4 bases outside the gene matches. CDR3 sequence reads: CALGLAGGRETQYF. The CDR3 nucleotides are TGTGCCTTGGGACTAGCGGGAGGGAGGGAGACCCAGTACTTC.

V usage is TRBV10-1 and J usage is TRBJ2-3; 9 nucleotides agree with TRBD1. V was clipped by 5 bases and J by 0 bases; unmatched bases: 3. The germline V gene has CDR1 WNHNN and CDR2 SYGVQD (reference sequence). The CDR3 spans 15 residues. CDR3 sequence reads: CASSWDRASTDTQYF. In DNA form, the CDR3 reads TGCGCCAGCAGTTGGGACAGGGCGAGCACAGATACGCAGTATTTT.

The chain couples TRBV30 to TRBJ1-5, with TRBD1 as a possible D gene (5 bases). Trimming cost V 1 base and J 0 bases, with 7 bases left between them. CDR1 and CDR2 (germline): GTSNPN, SVGIG (reference sequence). The length of the CDR3 is 14 residues. The CDR3 DNA is TGTGCCTGGAGTGAGGGGTTTAGCAATCAGCCCCAGCATTTT. It translates to CAWSEGFSNQPQHF.

About this clone itself: Within the sample, other DNA sequences also encode this same CDR3. The V and J genes are TRBV4-3 and TRBJ2-7, with D unclear. The CDR3 runs to 14 residues. The V gene's germline CDR1 is LGHNA and CDR2 YSLEER. Trimming left V 0 bases short and J 3 bases short, with 9 bases between. DNA for the CDR3: TGCGCCAGCAGCCAAGATCGTGGCATCTACGAGCAGTACTTC. Translation: CASSQDRGIYEQYF.

This sequence joins TRBV7-2 and TRBJ2-3, with no clear D. Deletions cut 2 bases from V and 4 bases from J, with 4 bases between. CDR3 length equals 12 residues. Germline CDR1 SGHTA, CDR2 FQGNSA. CDR3 sequence (DNA): TGTGCCAGCAGCTTATCCGCAGATACGCAGTATTTT. Encoded protein: CASSLSADTQYF.

V is TRBV5-1 and J is TRBJ2-5, with D possibly TRBD2 on 6 matching bases. The CDR3 spans 13 residues. With 2 bases removed from V and 5 bases from J, the gap between germline ends came to 10 bases. Germline lookup yields CDR1 SGHRS and CDR2 YFSETQ. The CDR3 sequence: CASSFSGRETQYF. In DNA, the CDR3 is TGCGCCAGCAGCTTTTCAGGGAGGGAGACCCAGTACTTC.

The V and J genes are TRBV28 and TRBJ1-2, with a possible D match to TRBD1 (6 bases). CDR1 and CDR2 (germline): MDHEN, SYDVKM. The CDR3 runs to 14 residues. Trimming stripped 2 bases from V and 3 bases from J, with 10 bases between. The CDR3 spells CASSLRGGHYGYTF. The CDR3 DNA reads as TGTGCCAGCAGTTTACGGGGGGGGCACTATGGCTACACCTTC.

The chain employs TRBV2 and TRBJ2-5, with D perhaps TRBD2 (7 bases). Trimming removed 8 bases from V and 5 bases from J, with 18 bases in between. Germline V gene lookup returns CDR1 SNHLY and CDR2 FYNNEI. The CDR3 runs 14 residues. This CDR3 is CASGGRGGVETQYF. Here the CDR3 DNA reads TGTGCCAGCGGGGGAAGGGGGGGGGTCGAGACCCAGTACTTC.

The chain is built from TRBV5-8 and TRBJ1-1, with 10 bases identical to TRBD1. The junction had 5 bases not matched to a gene; V was cut back by 4 bases and J by 5 bases. Per germline, CDR1 SGHTS and CDR2 YDEGEE. CDR3 length equals 14 residues. The CDR3 DNA sequence: TGTGCCAGCAGCCACCGGGACAGGGGTACTGAAGCTTTCTTT. Encoded protein: CASSHRDRGTEAFF.

The chain carries TRBV11-2 and TRBJ2-3; TRBD2 matches 9 bases. CDR3 length: 17 amino acids. V trimming: 5 bases; J trimming: 5 bases; junction bases outside the gene matches: 14. Germline loops: CDR1 SGHAT, CDR2 FQNNGV. The DNA for the CDR3 is TGTGCCAGCAGCGACTCAGCGGGGGGCAAGAAAAGAGATACGCAGTATTTT. It is translated as CASSDSAGGKKRDTQYF.

The chain joins TRBV19 to TRBJ1-5; 8 nucleotides agree with TRBD1. CDR1 LNHDA and CDR2 SQIVND come from the germline V gene (reference sequence). The CDR3 consists of 14 residues. V lost 6 bases, J lost 5 bases, and 6 bases stayed unmatched. The CDR3 region is CASRPRDRYQPQHF. The CDR3, as DNA: TGTGCCAGTAGACCCCGGGACAGGTATCAGCCCCAGCATTTT.

This clone appeared a few times. The sample carries other DNA sequences with the same CDR3. This chain connects TRBV2 to TRBJ2-3, with 9 bases identical to TRBD2. Germline values: CDR1 SNHLY, CDR2 FYNNEI. V lost 5 bases to trimming and J lost 2 bases; unmatched junction nucleotides: 5. The CDR3 consists of 15 residues. The CDR3 coding sequence is TGTGCCAGCAGTCAGACTAGCGGTGACACAGATACGCAGTATTTT. This sequence encodes CASSQTSGDTDTQYF.

The chain employs TRBV28 and TRBJ2-3, with a tentative D call TRBD1 (5 bases). Trimming removed 9 bases at V and 5 bases at J, with 18 bases between. This CDR3 is 14 amino acids long. Germline-derived CDR1 and CDR2 are MDHEN and SYDVKM. CDR3 sequence (DNA): TGTGCCAGTTCGAAGGGGCAGGGAATAGATACGCAGTATTTT. Translated: CASSKGQGIDTQYF. Using reference TRBV28 and TRBJ2-3 for the parts outside the CDR3, the full variable domain is DVKVTQSSRYLVKRTGEKVFLECVQDMDHENMFWYRQDPGLGLRLIYFSYDVKMKEKGDIPEGYSVSREKKERFSLILESASTNQTSMYLCASSKGQGIDTQYFGPGTRLTVL.

In regard to this clone: A read error may account for a junction end that differs from germline. Different DNA sequences within this sample yield the same CDR3. Written as DNA, the CDR3 is TGTGCCAGCAGCCTGGACCCGGGGGGAACTGAAGCCTTCTTT. This sequence encodes CASSLDPGGTEAFF. This chain joins TRBV6-1 and TRBJ1-1; possible D gene TRBD1, 5 bases. CDR3 length: 14 residues. Germline assignment: CDR1 MNHNS and CDR2 SASEGT.

The chain recombines TRBV4-3 with TRBJ2-3; a weak D match, TRBD1 (5 bases). CDR1 and CDR2 from the germline V gene are LGHNA and YSLEER. Trimming cost V 5 bases and J 9 bases, with 12 bases left between them. The CDR3 is 12 amino acids. CDR3 loop: CASSKGAGTQYF. Here the CDR3 DNA reads TGCGCCAGCAGCAAAGGGGCTGGGACGCAGTATTTT.